Below, 16 T cell receptor beta chains from the same sample are listed, as sequenced in a study of blood T cell repertoires in COVID-19. Some clones are missing from TCRdb's copy, which holds only in-frame ones; the method was immunoSEQ multiplex PCR. This sample has roughly 380,000 clones, with roughly 84% found just once. Sequenced material: PBMCs or T cells enriched from blood (not recorded which). All receptors derive from a woman between 25 and 40 years old who had recovered from COVID-19.

The rearrangement links TRBV9 to TRBJ2-1, with D possibly TRBD1 on 6 matching bases. The V end lost 6 bases, the J end lost 0 bases, and 13 bases lay between the germline ends. The V gene's germline CDR1 is SGDLS and CDR2 YYNGEE. The CDR3 totals 15 residues. CDR3 sequence: CASTTKGGSYNEQFF. The DNA for the CDR3 is TGTGCCAGCACAACTAAAGGGGGCTCCTACAATGAGCAGTTCTTC.

V is TRBV24-1 and J is TRBJ2-2; 7 bases are a match to TRBD1. The length of the CDR3 is 13 residues. After removal of 6 bases from V and 5 bases from J, the junction contained 2 bases not matched to a gene. Germline CDR1 is KGHDR and CDR2 is SFDVKD. The CDR3 here is CATSKQGTGELFF. For the CDR3, the DNA is TGTGCCACCAGTAAACAGGGGACCGGGGAGCTGTTTTTT.

The chain has TRBV4-1 and TRBJ1-2; TRBD1 might be the D (5 bases). With 0 bases removed from V and 0 bases from J, the gap between germline ends came to 11 bases. The CDR3 is made up of 16 amino acids. The germline V gene has CDR1 MGHRA and CDR2 YSYEKL. CDR3 amino acids: CASSQDNRQTNYGYTF. The DNA of the CDR3 is TGCGCCAGCAGCCAAGATAACAGGCAAACTAACTATGGCTACACCTTC.

This chain links TRBV6-1 with TRBJ2-5; D remains ambiguous. Germline CDR1 is MNHNS and CDR2 is SASEGT. V was cut by 3 bases and J by 1 base, with 12 bases left in between. The CDR3 contains 15 residues. The CDR3: CASSDIMTRQETQYF. The CDR3 DNA reads as TGTGCCAGCAGTGACATCATGACTCGCCAAGAGACCCAGTACTTC.

This rearrangement joins TRBV30 to TRBJ1-4; D perhaps matches TRBD1 (5 bases). The CDR3 contains 16 residues. V lost 0 bases, J lost 0 bases, and 11 bases lay in between. The germline CDR1 and CDR2 sequences are GTSNPN and SVGIG (reference sequence). The CDR3 loop reads CAWSVLGGATNEKLFF. The CDR3 nucleotides are TGTGCCTGGAGTGTATTGGGAGGGGCAACTAATGAAAAACTGTTTTTT.

This chain joins TRBV28 and TRBJ1-6; D ambiguous. This CDR3 has 14 amino acids. Germline values: CDR1 MDHEN, CDR2 SYDVKM. The V and J ends lost 4 bases and 8 bases respectively, with 12 bases between them. Here the CDR3 reads CASSSPRSDSPLHF. In DNA, the CDR3 is TGTGCCAGCAGTTCCCCTCGTTCGGATTCACCCCTCCACTTT. The full variable domain, rest sourced from reference TRBV28 and TRBJ1-6, is DVKVTQSSRYLVKRTGEKVFLECVQDMDHENMFWYRQDPGLGLRLIYFSYDVKMKEKGDIPEGYSVSREKKERFSLILESASTNQTSMYLCASSSPRSDSPLHFGNGTRLTVT.

This chain links TRBV30 with TRBJ2-3; 8 bases are a match to TRBD2. In germline, CDR1 is GTSNPN, CDR2 SVGIG (reference sequence). V dropped 4 bases and J dropped 5; count of bases not matched to a gene: 5. CDR3 length: 13 amino acids. The CDR3 nucleotides are TGTGCCTGGAACGGGGGGGCCGTAGATACGCAGTATTTT. This translates into CAWNGGAVDTQYF.

This chain links TRBV6-5 with TRBJ2-7, with a tentative D call TRBD1 (7 bases). Trimming removed 8 bases at V and 5 bases at J, with 13 bases between. The length of the CDR3 is 12 residues. The germline CDR1 and CDR2 sequences are MNHEY and SVGAGI. The CDR3 sequence is CASSGRGDEQYF. The DNA of the CDR3 is TGTGCCAGCTCCGGCAGGGGGGACGAGCAGTACTTC.

The chain couples TRBV15 to TRBJ2-1, with a tentative D call TRBD2 (6 bases). Germline values: CDR1 LNHNV, CDR2 YYDKDF (reference sequence). The CDR3 loop spans 15 amino acids. V shed 5 bases and J shed 3 bases, with 14 bases lying between them. The CDR3 here is CATSGRRYSYNEQFF. The CDR3 DNA sequence: TGTGCCACCAGCGGGAGGAGGTACAGCTACAATGAGCAGTTCTTC.

The genes are TRBV5-4 and TRBJ2-3, with TRBD2 as a possible D gene (5 bases). CDR1 SGHNT and CDR2 YYREEE come from the germline V gene (reference sequence). The V end lost 5 bases, the J end lost 8 bases, and 12 bases lay between the germline ends. This CDR3 is built from 12 residues. The CDR3 loop reads CASSSLGGTQYF. The DNA of the CDR3 is TGTGCCAGCAGTTCACTAGGAGGTACGCAGTATTTT.

CDR3 nucleotides: TGTGCCAGCGGACAGGGGGCTTACGAGCAGTACTTC. Amino acids: CASGQGAYEQYF. The chain has TRBV28 and TRBJ2-7; 11 positions match TRBD1. J gave up 4 bases and V 8 bases, and 1 base lay outside the gene matches. CDR1 is MDHEN, CDR2 SYDVKM, per germline. The CDR3 runs to 12 residues.

The rearrangement uses TRBV27 and TRBJ2-3; TRBD2 aligns across 9 bases. Germline-derived CDR1 and CDR2 are MNHEY and SMNVEV (reference sequence). The V and J ends lost 7 bases and 8 bases, in that order; junction bases with no gene match: 16. This CDR3 has 16 amino acids. The chain's CDR3 is CASNGLAGAPLPTQYF. In DNA form, the CDR3 reads TGTGCCAGCAACGGTTTAGCGGGGGCCCCCCTCCCTACGCAGTATTTT.

The V call is TRBV2, the J call TRBJ2-2; 7 bases line up with TRBD2. V was pared by 5 bases and J by 4 bases, with 1 base of the junction left unmatched. CDR3 length: 13 residues. Germline V lookup: CDR1 SNHLY, CDR2 FYNNEI. The CDR3 here is CASSWGGTGELFF. The CDR3 DNA follows: TGTGCCAGCAGTTGGGGGGGCACCGGGGAGCTGTTTTTT.

This clone was found a few times. This chain connects TRBV5-4 to TRBJ1-2; D may be TRBD1 (5 bases). Trimming removed 1 base at V and 0 bases at J, with 13 bases between. CDR3 length: 16 amino acids. The V gene's germline CDR1 is SGHNT and CDR2 YYREEE (reference sequence). The CDR3 here is CASSLWGGTANYGYTF. CDR3 in DNA: TGTGCCAGCAGCTTGTGGGGGGGAACAGCTAACTATGGCTACACCTTC.

Comment on this clone: Within the sample, other DNA sequences also encode this same CDR3. This chain links TRBV28 with TRBJ2-3; a weak D match, TRBD1 (5 bases). Between the trimmed V and J ends, which lost 4 bases and 3 bases, there was a span of 17 bases. Per germline, CDR1 MDHEN and CDR2 SYDVKM. The CDR3 runs 16 residues. DNA of the CDR3: TGTGCCAGCAGTTCAAGAAGGGGATTTGTTACAGATACGCAGTATTTT. This gives the protein CASSSRRGFVTDTQYF.

The rearrangement links TRBV7-9 to TRBJ1-2; D perhaps matches TRBD1 (6 bases). Germline CDR1 SEHNR, CDR2 FQNEAQ (reference sequence). The CDR3 runs 14 residues. V lost 5 bases, J lost 1 base, and 11 bases lay in between. CDR3: CASSDRHSNYGYTF. CDR3 in DNA: TGTGCCAGCAGCGACAGGCATAGTAACTATGGCTACACCTTC.